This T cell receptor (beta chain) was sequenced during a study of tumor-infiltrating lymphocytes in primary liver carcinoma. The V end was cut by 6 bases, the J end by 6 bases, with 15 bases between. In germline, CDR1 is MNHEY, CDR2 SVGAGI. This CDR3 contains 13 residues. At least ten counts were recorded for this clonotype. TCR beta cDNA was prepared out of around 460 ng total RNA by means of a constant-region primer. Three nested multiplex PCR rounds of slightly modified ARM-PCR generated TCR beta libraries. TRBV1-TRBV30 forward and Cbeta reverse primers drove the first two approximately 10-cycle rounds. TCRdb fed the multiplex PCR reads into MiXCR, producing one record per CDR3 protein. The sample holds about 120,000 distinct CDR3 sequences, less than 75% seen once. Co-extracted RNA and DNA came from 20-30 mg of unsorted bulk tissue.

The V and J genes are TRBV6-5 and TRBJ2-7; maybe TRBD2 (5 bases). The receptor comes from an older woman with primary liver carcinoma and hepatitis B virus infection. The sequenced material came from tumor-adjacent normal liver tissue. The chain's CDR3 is CASSRPQGSEQYF. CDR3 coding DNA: TGTGCCAGCAGCCGCCCTCAAGGGAGCGAGCAGTACTTC.